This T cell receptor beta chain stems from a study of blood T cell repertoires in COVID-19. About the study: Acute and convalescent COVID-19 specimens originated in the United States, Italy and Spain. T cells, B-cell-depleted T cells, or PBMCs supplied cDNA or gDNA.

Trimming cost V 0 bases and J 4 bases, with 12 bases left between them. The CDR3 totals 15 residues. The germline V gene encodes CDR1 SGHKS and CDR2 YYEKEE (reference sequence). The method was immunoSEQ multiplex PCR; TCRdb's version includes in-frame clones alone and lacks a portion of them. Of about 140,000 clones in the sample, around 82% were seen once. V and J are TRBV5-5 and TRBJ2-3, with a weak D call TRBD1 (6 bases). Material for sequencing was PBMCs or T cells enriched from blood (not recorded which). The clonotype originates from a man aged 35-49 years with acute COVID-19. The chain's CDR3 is CASSLDGGRADTQYF. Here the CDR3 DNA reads TGTGCCAGCAGCTTGGATGGGGGCCGCGCAGATACGCAGTATTTT. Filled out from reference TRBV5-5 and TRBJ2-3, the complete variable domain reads DAGVTQSPTHLIKTRGQQVTLRCSPISGHKSVSWYQQVLGQGPQFIFQYYEKEERGRGNFPDRFSARQFPNYSSELNVNALLLGDSALYLCASSLDGGRADTQYFGPGTRLTVL.